This TCR beta chain was profiled in a study of cytomegalovirus exposure and HLA in healthy donors. In its sample, this clone was seen once. Its antigen remains unknown. PCR employed 60 Vbeta and 13 Jbeta primers. Produced via immunoSEQ multiplex PCR; TCRdb's table is partial and in-frame only. The sample lists 160,000 or so clones, 70% to 80% occurring once. Overall study results and limits: Researchers counted roughly 150 TCR beta chains as cytomegalovirus-associated.

V lost 3 bases to trimming and J lost 7 bases, with 13 bases between them. CDR3 length equals 14 residues. In germline, CDR1 is LNHNV, CDR2 YYDKDF (reference sequence). The J gene is TRBJ1-5, the V gene TRBV15; the D is unclear. This TCR was sampled from a man in his late teens or twenties in good health and CMV-seropositive. Specimen: PBMCs. CDR3 sequence reads: CATSSLEGPQPQHF. The CDR3 bases are TGTGCCACCAGCAGCCTGGAGGGTCCCCAGCCCCAGCATTTT. Full variable domain (remainder filled in from reference TRBV15 and TRBJ1-5): DAMVIQNPRYQVTQFGKPVTLSCSQTLNHNVMYWYQQKSSQAPKLLFHYYDKDFNNEADTPDNFQSRRPNTSFCFLDIRSPGLGDTAMYLCATSSLEGPQPQHFGDGTRLSIL.